This T cell receptor (beta chain) was captured by sequencing in a study of early T cells in non-severe SARS-CoV-2 infection. At the level of the study: The sequenced material was bulk RNA from unsorted whole blood, and its chains were unpaired.

The V and J ends lost 0 bases and 0 bases, in that order; junction bases with no gene match: 10. This CDR3 spans 19 amino acids. CDR1 is DFQATT and CDR2 is SNEGSKA in the germline V gene (reference sequence). Unique molecular identifier tags were affixed to discrete cDNA molecules. TCRdb independently ran MiXCR on the 5' RACE reads; one entry per CDR3 protein. The sample holds 100,000 to 130,000 distinct CDR3 sequences, roughly an eighth seen once. This clonotype was seen many times. Sequencing input: whole blood. The J gene is TRBJ2-1, the V gene TRBV20-1; 11 nucleotides line up with TRBD2. The sequence derives from an adult who was a healthcare worker with PCR-confirmed SARS-CoV-2 infection or an uninfected control (not recorded which). In DNA form, the CDR3 reads TGCAGTGCTAGAGATCAATTAGCGGGAGGGCCATCCTCCTACAATGAGCAGTTCTTC. This gives the protein CSARDQLAGGPSSYNEQFF.